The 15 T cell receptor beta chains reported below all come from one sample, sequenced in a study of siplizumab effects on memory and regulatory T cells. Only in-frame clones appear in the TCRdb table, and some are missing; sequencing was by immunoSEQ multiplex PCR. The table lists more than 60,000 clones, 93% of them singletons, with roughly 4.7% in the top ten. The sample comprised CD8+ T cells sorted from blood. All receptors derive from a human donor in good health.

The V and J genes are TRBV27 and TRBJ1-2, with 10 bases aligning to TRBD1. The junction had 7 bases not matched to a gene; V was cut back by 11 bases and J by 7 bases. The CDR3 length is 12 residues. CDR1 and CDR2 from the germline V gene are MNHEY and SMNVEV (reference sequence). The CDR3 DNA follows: TGTGCCGCTAGACAGGGGGCGCTTGGCTACACCTTC. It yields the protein CAARQGALGYTF.

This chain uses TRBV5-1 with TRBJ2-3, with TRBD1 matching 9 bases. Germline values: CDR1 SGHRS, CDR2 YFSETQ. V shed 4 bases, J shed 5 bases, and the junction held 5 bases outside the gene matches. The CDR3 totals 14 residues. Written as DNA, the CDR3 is TGCGCCAGCAGCACGGGACAGGGTGGAGATACGCAGTATTTT. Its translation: CASSTGQGGDTQYF.

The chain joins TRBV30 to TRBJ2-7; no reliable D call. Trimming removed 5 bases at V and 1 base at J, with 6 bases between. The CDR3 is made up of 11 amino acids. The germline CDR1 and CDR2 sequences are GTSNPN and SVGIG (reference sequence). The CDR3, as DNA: TGTGCCTGGGGGGTTTCCTACGAGCAGTACTTC. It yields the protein CAWGVSYEQYF. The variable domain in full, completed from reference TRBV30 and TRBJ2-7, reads SQTIHQWPATLVQPVGSPLSLECTVEGTSNPNLYWYRQAAGRGLQLLFYSVGIGQISSEVPQNLSASRPQDRQFILSSKKLLLSDSGFYLCAWGVSYEQYFGPGTRLTVT.

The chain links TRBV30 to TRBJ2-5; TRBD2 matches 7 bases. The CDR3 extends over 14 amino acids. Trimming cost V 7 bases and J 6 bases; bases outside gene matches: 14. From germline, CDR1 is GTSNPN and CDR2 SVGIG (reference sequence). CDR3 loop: CASTGLAAMKTQYF. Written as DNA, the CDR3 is TGTGCCTCGACGGGGCTAGCGGCCATGAAGACCCAGTACTTC.

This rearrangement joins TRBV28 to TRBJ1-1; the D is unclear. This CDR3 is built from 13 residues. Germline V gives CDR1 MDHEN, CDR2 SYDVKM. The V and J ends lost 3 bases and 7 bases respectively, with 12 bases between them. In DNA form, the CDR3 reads TGTGCCAGCAGTTTCGACAAGGGCTTTGAAGCTTTCTTT. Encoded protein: CASSFDKGFEAFF.

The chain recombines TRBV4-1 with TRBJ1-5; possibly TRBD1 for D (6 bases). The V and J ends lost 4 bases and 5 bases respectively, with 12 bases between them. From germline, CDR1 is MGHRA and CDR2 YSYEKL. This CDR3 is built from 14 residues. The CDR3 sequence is CASSRTAMDQPQHF. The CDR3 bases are TGCGCCAGCAGCCGGACAGCCATGGATCAGCCCCAGCATTTT.

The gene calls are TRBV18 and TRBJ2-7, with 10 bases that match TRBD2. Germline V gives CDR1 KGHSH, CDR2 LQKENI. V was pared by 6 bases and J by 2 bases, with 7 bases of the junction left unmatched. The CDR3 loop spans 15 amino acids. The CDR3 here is CASSPGLAGAYEQYF. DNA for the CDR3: TGTGCCAGCTCCCCCGGGCTAGCGGGGGCCTACGAGCAGTACTTC.

CDR3 DNA sequence: TGTGCCAGCAGCTTGGGGACAGGGGGTGAGCAGTTCTTC. Protein sequence: CASSLGTGGEQFF. The chain employs TRBV5-6 and TRBJ2-1, with 10 bases matching TRBD1. There are 13 residues in the CDR3. The V segment lost 0 bases and the J segment 9 bases; nucleotides outside the gene matches: 0. In germline, CDR1 is SGHDT, CDR2 YYEEEE.

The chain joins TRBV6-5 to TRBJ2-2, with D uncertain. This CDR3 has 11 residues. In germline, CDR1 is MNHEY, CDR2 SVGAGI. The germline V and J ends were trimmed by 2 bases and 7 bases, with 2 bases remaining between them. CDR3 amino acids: CASSYGGELFF. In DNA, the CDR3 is TGTGCCAGCAGTTACGGCGGGGAGCTGTTTTTT.

CDR3 sequence: CASSWGAGELFF. CDR3 coding DNA: TGTGCCAGCAGCTGGGGGGCCGGGGAGCTGTTTTTT. The V call is TRBV5-6, the J call TRBJ2-2; D possibly corresponds to TRBD2 (6 bases). Germline loops: CDR1 SGHDT, CDR2 YYEEEE. The length of the CDR3 is 12 residues. V lost 3 bases, J lost 6 bases, and 6 bases lay in between. Drawing the rest from reference TRBV5-6 and TRBJ2-2, the complete variable domain is DAGVTQSPTHLIKTRGQQVTLRCSPKSGHDTVSWYQQALGQGPQFIFQYYEEEERQRGNFPDRFSGHQFPNYSSELNVNALLLGDSALYLCASSWGAGELFFGEGSRLTVL.

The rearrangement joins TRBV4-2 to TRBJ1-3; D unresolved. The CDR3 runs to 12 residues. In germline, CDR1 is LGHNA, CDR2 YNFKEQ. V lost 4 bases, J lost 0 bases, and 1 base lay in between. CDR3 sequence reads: CASSPSGNTIYF. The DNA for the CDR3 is TGTGCCAGCAGCCCCTCTGGAAACACCATATATTTT.

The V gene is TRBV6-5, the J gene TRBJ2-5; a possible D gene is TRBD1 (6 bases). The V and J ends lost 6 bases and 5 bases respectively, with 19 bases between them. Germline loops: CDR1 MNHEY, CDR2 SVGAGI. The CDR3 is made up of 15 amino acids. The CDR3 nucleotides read TGTGCCAGCAGCCGCAATCAGGGGAGTTTGGAGACCCAGTACTTC. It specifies CASSRNQGSLETQYF.

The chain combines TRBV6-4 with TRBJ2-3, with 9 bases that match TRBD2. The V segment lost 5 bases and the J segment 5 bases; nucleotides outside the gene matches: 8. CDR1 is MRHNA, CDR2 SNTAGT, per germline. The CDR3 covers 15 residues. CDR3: CASSQLSGGGDTQYF. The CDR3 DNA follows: TGTGCCAGCAGTCAACTTAGCGGGGGTGGAGATACGCAGTATTTT.

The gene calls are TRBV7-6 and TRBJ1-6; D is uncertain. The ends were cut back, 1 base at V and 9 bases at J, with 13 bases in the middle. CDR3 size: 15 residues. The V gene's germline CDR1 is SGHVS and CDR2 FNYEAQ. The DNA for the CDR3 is TGTGCCAGCAGCTTAGAAGGACCGCCGGCTTCACCCCTCCACTTT. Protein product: CASSLEGPPASPLHF.

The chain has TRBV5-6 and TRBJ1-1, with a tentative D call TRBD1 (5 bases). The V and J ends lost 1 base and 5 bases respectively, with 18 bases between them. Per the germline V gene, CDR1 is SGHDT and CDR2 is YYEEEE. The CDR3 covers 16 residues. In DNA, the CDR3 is TGTGCCAGCAGCTTGCCCCGACAGTACCTGGGGACTGAAGCTTTCTTT. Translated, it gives CASSLPRQYLGTEAFF.